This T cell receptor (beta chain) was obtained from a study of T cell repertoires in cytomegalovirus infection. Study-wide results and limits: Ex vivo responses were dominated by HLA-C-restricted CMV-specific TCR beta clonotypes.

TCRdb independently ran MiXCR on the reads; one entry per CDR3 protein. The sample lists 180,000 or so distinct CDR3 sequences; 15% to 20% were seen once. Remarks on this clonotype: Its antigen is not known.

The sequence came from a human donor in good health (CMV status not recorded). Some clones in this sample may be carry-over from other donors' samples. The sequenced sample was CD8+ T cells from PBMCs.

The CDR3 sequence is CASSYSWGTDTQYF. The CDR3 DNA is TGTGCCAGCAGTTACTCGTGGGGCACAGATACGCAGTATTTT. V usage is TRBV6-5 and J usage is TRBJ2-3; no clear D. The CDR3 is made up of 14 amino acids. Trimming stripped 0 bases from V and 1 base from J, with 5 bases between. Germline V lookup: CDR1 MNHEY, CDR2 SVGAGI.